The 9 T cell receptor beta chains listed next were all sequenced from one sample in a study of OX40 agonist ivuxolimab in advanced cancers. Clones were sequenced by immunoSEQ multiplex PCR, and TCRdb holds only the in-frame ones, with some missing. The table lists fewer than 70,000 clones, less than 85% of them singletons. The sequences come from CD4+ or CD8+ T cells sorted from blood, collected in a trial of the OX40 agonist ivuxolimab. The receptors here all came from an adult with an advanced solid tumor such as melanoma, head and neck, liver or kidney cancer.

CDR3 residues: CASSQDFTSGVGSYNEQFF. The CDR3 region has the DNA TGTGCCAGCAGCCAAGATTTCACTAGCGGGGTGGGCTCCTACAATGAGCAGTTCTTC. The V gene is TRBV4-2, the J gene TRBJ2-1, with 10 bases fitting TRBD2. CDR1 is LGHNA, CDR2 YNFKEQ, per germline. The V gene end was trimmed by 0 bases and the J gene end by 0 bases; junction bases not matched to a gene: 8. The CDR3 contains 19 residues.

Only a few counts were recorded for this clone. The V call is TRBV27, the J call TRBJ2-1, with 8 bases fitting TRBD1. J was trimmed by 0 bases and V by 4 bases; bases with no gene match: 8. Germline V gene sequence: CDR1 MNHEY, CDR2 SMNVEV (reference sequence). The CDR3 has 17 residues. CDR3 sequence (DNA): TGTGCCAGCAGTTCCTATTTCCAGGGGGCCTCCTACAATGAGCAGTTCTTC. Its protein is CASSSYFQGASYNEQFF.

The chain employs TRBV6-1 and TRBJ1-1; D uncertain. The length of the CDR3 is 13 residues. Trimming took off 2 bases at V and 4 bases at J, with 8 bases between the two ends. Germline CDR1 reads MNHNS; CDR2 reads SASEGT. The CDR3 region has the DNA TGTGCCAGCAGTGAATTGGGTGGCACTGAAGCTTTCTTT. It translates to CASSELGGTEAFF.

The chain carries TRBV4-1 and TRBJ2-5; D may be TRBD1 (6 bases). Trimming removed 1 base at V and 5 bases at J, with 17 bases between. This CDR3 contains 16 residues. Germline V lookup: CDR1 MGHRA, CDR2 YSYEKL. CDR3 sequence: CASSQGQGSLGETQYF. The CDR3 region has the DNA TGCGCCAGCAGCCAAGGGCAGGGGAGCCTTGGTGAGACCCAGTACTTC.

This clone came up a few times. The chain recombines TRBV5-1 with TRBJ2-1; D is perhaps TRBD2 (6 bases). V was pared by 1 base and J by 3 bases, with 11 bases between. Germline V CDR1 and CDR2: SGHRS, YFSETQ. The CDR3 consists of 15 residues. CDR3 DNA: TGCGCCAGCAGCTTGAATGGGGGGAACTACAATGAGCAGTTCTTC. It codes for CASSLNGGNYNEQFF.

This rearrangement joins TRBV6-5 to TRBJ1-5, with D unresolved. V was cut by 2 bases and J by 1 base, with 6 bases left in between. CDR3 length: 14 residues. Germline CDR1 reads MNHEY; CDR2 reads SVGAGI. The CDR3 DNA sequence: TGTGCCAGCAGTTACAGCAGAAGCAATCAGCCCCAGCATTTT. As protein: CASSYSRSNQPQHF.

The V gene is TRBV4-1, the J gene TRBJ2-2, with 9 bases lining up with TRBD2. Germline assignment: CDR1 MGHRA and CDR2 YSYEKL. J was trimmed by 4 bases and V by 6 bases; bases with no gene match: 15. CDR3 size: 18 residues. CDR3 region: CASRVDGGGASGTGELFF. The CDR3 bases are TGCGCCAGCAGGGTCGATGGCGGGGGGGCCTCGGGCACCGGGGAGCTGTTTTTT.

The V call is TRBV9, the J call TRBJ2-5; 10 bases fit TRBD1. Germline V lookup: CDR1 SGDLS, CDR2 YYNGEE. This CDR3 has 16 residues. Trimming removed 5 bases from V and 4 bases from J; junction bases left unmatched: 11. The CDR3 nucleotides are TGTGCCAGCAGTTCCAATCCGGGACAGGGGATAGAGACCCAGTACTTC. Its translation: CASSSNPGQGIETQYF.

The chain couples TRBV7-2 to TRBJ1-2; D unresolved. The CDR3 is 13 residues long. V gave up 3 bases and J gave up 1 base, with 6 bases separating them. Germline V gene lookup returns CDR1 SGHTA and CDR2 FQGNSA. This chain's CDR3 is CASSFPLNYGYTF. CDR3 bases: TGTGCCAGCAGCTTCCCTCTTAACTATGGCTACACCTTC.